This TCR beta chain was profiled in a study of tumor T cells in aggressive B-cell lymphoma. Sequencing used immunoSEQ multiplex PCR; TCRdb keeps in-frame clones, though not all of them. The specimen's table records 75 clones. The CDR3 has 16 residues. The V end was cut by 0 bases, the J end by 6 bases, with 15 bases between. Germline-derived CDR1 and CDR2 are MGHRA and YSYEKL. The chain carries TRBV4-1 and TRBJ2-1; D is perhaps TRBD2 (5 bases). Sequencing was done on a sample of tumor tissue. The TCR originated in an adult with diffuse large B cell lymphoma. For the CDR3, the DNA is TGCGCCAGCAGCCAAGAGGGAGTGGACGTGGGCAATGAGCAGTTCTTC. This sequence encodes CASSQEGVDVGNEQFF.